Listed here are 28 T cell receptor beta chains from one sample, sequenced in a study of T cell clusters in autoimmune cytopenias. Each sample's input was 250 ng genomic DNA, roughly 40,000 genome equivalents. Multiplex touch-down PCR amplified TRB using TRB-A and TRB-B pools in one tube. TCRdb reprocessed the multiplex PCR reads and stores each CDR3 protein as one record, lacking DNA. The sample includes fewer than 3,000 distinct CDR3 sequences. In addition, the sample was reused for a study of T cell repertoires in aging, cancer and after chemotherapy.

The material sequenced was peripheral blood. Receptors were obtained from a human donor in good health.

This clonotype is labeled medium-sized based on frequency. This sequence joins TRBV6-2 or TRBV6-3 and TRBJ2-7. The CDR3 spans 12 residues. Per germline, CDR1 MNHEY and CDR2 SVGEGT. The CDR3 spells CASTGGPHEQYF.

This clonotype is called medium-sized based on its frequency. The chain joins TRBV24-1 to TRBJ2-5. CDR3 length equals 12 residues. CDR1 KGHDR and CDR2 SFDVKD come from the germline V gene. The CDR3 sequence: CATSEYQETQYF.

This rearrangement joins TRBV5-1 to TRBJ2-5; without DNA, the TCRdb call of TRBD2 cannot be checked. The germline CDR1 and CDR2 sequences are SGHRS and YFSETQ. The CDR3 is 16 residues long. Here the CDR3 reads CASSPGSLVPSETQYF.

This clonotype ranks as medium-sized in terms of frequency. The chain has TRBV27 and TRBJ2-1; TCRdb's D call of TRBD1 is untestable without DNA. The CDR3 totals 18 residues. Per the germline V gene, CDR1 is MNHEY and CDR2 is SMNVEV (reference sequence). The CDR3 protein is CASSLVRYGDRRRNEQFF.

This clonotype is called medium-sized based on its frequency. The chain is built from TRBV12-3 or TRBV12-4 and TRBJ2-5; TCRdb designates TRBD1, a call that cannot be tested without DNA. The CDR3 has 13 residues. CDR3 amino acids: CASSQPGGETQYF.

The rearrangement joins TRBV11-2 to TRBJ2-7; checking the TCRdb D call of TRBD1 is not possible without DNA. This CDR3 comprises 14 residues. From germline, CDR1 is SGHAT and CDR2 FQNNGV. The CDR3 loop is CASRRGQGAVEQYF.

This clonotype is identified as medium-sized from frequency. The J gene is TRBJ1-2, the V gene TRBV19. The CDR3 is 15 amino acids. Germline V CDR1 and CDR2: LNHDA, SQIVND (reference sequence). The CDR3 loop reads CASSIVAGTNYGYTF.

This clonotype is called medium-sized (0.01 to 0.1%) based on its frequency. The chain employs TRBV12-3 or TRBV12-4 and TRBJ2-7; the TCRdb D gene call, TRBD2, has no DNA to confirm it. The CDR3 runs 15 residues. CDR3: CASSDRRIAGGEQYF.

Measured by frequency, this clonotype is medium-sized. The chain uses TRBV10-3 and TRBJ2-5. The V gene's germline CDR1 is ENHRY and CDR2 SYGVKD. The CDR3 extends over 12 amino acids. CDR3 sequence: CAISESEETQYF.

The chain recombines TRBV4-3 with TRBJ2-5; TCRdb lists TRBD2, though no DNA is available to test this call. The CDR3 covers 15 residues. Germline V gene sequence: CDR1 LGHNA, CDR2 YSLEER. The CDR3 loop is CASIFAGVRYETQYF.

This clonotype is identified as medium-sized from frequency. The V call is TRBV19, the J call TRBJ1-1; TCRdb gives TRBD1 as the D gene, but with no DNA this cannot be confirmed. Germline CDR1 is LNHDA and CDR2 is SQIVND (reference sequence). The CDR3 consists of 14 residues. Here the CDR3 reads CASGQGGANTEAFF.

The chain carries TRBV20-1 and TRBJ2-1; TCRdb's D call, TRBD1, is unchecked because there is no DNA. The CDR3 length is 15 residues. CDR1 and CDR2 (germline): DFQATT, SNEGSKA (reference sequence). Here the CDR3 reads CSARAGQRTNNEQFF.

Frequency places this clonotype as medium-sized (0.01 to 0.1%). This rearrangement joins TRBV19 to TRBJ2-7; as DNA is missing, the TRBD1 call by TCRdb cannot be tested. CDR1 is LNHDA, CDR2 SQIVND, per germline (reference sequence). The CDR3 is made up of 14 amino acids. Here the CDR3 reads CASSTQPGSYEQYF.

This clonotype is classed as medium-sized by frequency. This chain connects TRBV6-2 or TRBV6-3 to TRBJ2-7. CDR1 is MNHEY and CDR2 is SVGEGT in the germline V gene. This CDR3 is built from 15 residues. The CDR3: CASRTAGAESYEQYF.

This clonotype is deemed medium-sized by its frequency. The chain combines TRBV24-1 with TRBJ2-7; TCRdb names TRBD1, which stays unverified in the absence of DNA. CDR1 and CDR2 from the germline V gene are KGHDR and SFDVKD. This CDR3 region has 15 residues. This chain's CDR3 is CATSQPGQGNYEQYF.

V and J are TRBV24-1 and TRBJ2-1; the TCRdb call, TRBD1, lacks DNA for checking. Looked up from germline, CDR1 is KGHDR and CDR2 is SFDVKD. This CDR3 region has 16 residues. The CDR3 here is CATSEHPTERYNEQFF.

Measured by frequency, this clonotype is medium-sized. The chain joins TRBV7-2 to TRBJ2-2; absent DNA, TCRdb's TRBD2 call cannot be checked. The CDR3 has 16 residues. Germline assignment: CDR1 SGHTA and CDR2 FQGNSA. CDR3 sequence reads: CASSDRLAGWTGELFF.

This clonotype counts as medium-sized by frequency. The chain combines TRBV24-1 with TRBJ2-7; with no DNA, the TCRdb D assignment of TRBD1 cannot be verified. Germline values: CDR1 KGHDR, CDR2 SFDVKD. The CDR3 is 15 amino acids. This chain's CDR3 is CATSDPTTGGFEQYF.

CDR3 protein: CASSWYETQYF. This chain uses TRBV7-9 with TRBJ2-5. This CDR3 has 11 residues. The germline V gene has CDR1 SEHNR and CDR2 FQNEAQ (reference sequence).

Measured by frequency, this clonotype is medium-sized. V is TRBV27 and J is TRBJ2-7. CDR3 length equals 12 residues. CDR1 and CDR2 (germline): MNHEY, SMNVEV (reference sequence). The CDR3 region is CASMGSSYEQYF.

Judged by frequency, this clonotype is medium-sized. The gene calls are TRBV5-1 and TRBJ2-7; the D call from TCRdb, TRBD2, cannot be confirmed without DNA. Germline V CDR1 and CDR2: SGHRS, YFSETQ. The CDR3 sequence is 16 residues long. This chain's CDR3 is CASSLGTLAGGYEQYF. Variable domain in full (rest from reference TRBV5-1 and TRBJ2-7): KAGVTQTPRYLIKTRGQQVTLSCSPISGHRSVSWYQQTPGQGLQFLFEYFSETQRNKGNFPGRFSGRQFSNSRSEMNVSTLELGDSALYLCASSLGTLAGGYEQYFGPGTRLTVT.

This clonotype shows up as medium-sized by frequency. Here the CDR3 reads CATKSVRVQETQYF. V and J are TRBV6-2 or TRBV6-3 and TRBJ2-5; absent DNA, TCRdb's TRBD1 call cannot be checked. The CDR3 runs 14 residues. CDR1 is MNHEY, CDR2 SVGEGT, per germline.

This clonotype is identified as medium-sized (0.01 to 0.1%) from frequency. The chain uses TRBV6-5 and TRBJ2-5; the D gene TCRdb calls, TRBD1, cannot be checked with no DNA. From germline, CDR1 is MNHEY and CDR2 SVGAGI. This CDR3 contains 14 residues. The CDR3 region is CASSYSGGGETQYF.

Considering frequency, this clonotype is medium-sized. This chain's CDR3 is CASSRKETGETQYF. The chain is built from TRBV18 and TRBJ2-5. The CDR3 contains 14 residues. Germline V gives CDR1 KGHSH, CDR2 LQKENI.

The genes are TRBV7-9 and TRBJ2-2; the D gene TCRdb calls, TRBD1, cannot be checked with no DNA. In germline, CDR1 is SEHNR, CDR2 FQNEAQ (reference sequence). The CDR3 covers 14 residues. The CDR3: CASSLPRGSGELFF.

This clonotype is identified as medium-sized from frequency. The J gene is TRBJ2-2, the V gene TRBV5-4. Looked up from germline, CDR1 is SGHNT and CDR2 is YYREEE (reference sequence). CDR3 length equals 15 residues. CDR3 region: CASSSGWRLAGELFF.

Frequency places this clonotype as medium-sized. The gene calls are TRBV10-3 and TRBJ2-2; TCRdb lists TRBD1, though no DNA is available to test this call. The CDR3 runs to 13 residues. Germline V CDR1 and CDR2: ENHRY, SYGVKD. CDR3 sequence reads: CAAGGGDTGELFF.

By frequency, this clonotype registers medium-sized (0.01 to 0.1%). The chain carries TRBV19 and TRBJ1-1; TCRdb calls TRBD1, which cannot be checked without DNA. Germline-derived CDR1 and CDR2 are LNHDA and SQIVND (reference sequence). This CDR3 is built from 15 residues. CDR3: CASSIHRGRRAEAFF.